The rows below give T cell receptor beta chains drawn from one sample of a study of blood T cell repertoires in COVID-19. Libraries were prepared by immunoSEQ multiplex PCR; TCRdb keeps only in-frame clonotypes and omits some of them. Among around 280,000 clones listed, around 85% were seen once. The specimen was peripheral blood. Source of these receptors: a woman in her 30s who had recovered from COVID-19. Both conserved end residues are part of each CDR3. Fields, in order: clone size, V gene, D gene, J gene, CDR3 protein, CDR3 DNA. A D gene is named only where the DNA matches it firmly. For some rows the clone size is stated as once, few or many, or as a class when expanded; others skip it.

>-|TRBV18|TRBD1|TRBJ1-2
CASSGQGAQGYTF
TGTGCCAGCTCAGGACAGGGGGCGCAAGGCTACACCTTC
>-|TRBV25-1|-|TRBJ1-1
CASSNGLNTEAFF
TGTGCCAGCAGCAACGGTCTGAACACTGAAGCTTTCTTT
>-|TRBV2|-|TRBJ1-5
CASSGAGNQPQHF
TGTGCCAGCTCAGGGGCCGGCAATCAGCCCCAGCATTTT
>-|TRBV5-1|-|TRBJ2-1
CASSLAGSGQFF
TGCGCCAGCAGCTTGGCCGGTAGCGGCCAGTTCTTC
>-|TRBV13|TRBD1|TRBJ2-7
CASSSGTVVFSEQYF
TGTGCCAGCAGCTCCGGGACAGTAGTGTTTAGCGAGCAGTACTTC
>once|TRBV29-1|TRBD2|TRBJ2-2
CSVAGLASSGELFF
TGCAGCGTTGCTGGACTAGCTTCTTCCGGGGAGCTGTTTTTT
>few|TRBV30|-|TRBJ1-1
CAWSPRRGTEAFF
TGTGCCTGGAGCCCCCGCCGGGGGACTGAAGCTTTCTTT
>-|TRBV2|TRBD2|TRBJ2-1
CASIWLAGGSYNEQFF
TGTGCCAGCATTTGGCTAGCGGGAGGGTCCTACAATGAGCAGTTCTTC
>-|TRBV6-2/TRBV6-3|TRBD2|TRBJ2-1
CASSGGTSGPWWEQFF
TGTGCCAGCAGTGGAGGGACTAGCGGTCCCTGGTGGGAGCAGTTCTTC
>-|TRBV14|-|TRBJ1-1
CASSLQENTEAFF
TGTGCCAGCAGCCTCCAGGAGAACACTGAAGCTTTCTTT
>-|TRBV5-1|TRBD1|TRBJ2-3
CASSLEGTGTTDTQYF
TGCGCCAGCAGCTTGGAGGGGACAGGGACCACAGATACGCAGTATTTT
>-|TRBV7-6|-|TRBJ2-5
CASSPTTESKETQYF
TGTGCCAGCAGCCCGACGACAGAGTCAAAAGAGACCCAGTACTTC
>-|TRBV18|-|TRBJ1-1
CASSLDGGNTEAFF
TGTGCCAGCTCACTGGACGGGGGGAACACTGAAGCTTTCTTT
>few|TRBV18|-|TRBJ1-1
CASSPSDTNTEAFF
TGTGCCAGCTCACCTTCCGACACGAACACTGAAGCTTTCTTT
>-|TRBV5-6|-|TRBJ2-1
CASSVTNSYNEQFF
TGTGCCAGCAGCGTGACAAATTCCTACAATGAGCAGTTCTTC
>once|TRBV3-1/TRBV3-2|TRBD1|TRBJ2-7
CASSQDGTASYEQYF
TGTGCCAGCAGCCAAGACGGGACAGCGTCCTACGAGCAGTACTTC
>once|TRBV9|TRBD2|TRBJ2-3
CASSAPHRAGGGADTQYF
TGTGCCAGCAGCGCCCCCCATAGAGCGGGAGGAGGGGCAGATACGCAGTATTTT
>once|TRBV7-2|-|TRBJ1-6
CASSLVRDSPLHF
TGTGCCAGCAGCTTAGTCAGGGATTCACCCCTCCACTTT
>-|TRBV29-1|TRBD1|TRBJ1-2
CSVDRGDGYTF
TGCAGCGTGGACAGGGGCGATGGCTACACCTTC
>-|TRBV18|TRBD1|TRBJ1-1
CASAPGTLPGGTEAFF
TGTGCCAGCGCACCCGGTACGCTGCCAGGGGGCACTGAAGCTTTCTTT
>-|TRBV19|TRBD2|TRBJ2-1
CASSSGTSGPNNEQFF
TGTGCCAGTAGTAGCGGGACTAGCGGACCTAACAATGAGCAGTTCTTC
>few|TRBV5-1|TRBD1|TRBJ2-7
CASSYSDRGEQYF
TGCGCCAGCAGCTATAGCGACAGGGGGGAGCAGTACTTC
>-|TRBV14|-|TRBJ2-3
CASSPLGIPAGVPQYF
TGTGCCAGCAGCCCCCTGGGCATCCCGGCCGGGGTTCCGCAGTATTTT
>-|TRBV29-1|TRBD1|TRBJ2-1
CSVGGTGWNEQFF
TGCAGCGTTGGTGGGACAGGGTGGAATGAGCAGTTCTTC
>-|TRBV5-4|TRBD2|TRBJ2-1
CASSLRGVYNEQFF
TGTGCCAGCAGCTTGCGGGGGGTCTACAATGAGCAGTTCTTC
>-|TRBV19|-|TRBJ1-4
CGATNEKLFF
TGTGGAGCAACTAATGAAAAACTGTTTTTT
>-|TRBV7-8|-|TRBJ2-1
CAGSDSYNEQFF
TGTGCCGGATCAGACTCTTACAATGAGCAGTTCTTC
>-|TRBV3-1/TRBV3-2|-|TRBJ1-1
CASSLSTGMMNTEAFF
TGTGCCAGCAGCCTGTCGACAGGAATGATGAACACTGAAGCTTTCTTT
>once|TRBV20-1|-|TRBJ2-3
CSARWLDTQYF
TGCAGTGCTAGATGGCTAGATACGCAGTATTTT
>-|TRBV7-9|-|TRBJ2-3
CASSEQGRITDTQYF
TGTGCCAGCAGCGAACAGGGTAGGATCACAGATACGCAGTATTTT
>many|TRBV28|TRBD1|TRBJ2-3
CASSSGQGHTDTQYF
TGTGCCAGCAGCTCGGGACAGGGACACACAGATACGCAGTATTTT
>-|TRBV2|TRBD2|TRBJ2-3
CASSSSSGRTDTQYF
TGTGCCAGCAGTTCTTCTAGCGGACGCACAGATACGCAGTATTTT
>-|TRBV5-4|TRBD1|TRBJ2-3
CASSLSGQALLTDTQYF
TGTGCCAGCAGCTTGAGCGGACAGGCCTTGCTCACAGATACGCAGTATTTT
>-|TRBV28|-|TRBJ2-7
CASTQTAGYEQYF
TGTGCCAGCACACAAACGGCAGGGTACGAGCAGTACTTC
>-|TRBV11-1|-|TRBJ1-1
CASSNSGNTEAFF
TGTGCCAGCAGCAACTCAGGGAACACTGAAGCTTTCTTT
>-|TRBV27|TRBD2|TRBJ2-1
CASSSTLAGSSYNEQFF
TGTGCCAGCAGTTCCACCCTAGCGGGGAGCTCCTACAATGAGCAGTTCTTC
>-|TRBV24-1|TRBD2|TRBJ2-3
CATTGTSGLDTQYF
TGTGCCACCACCGGGACTAGCGGGCTCGATACGCAGTATTTT
>once|TRBV11-2|-|TRBJ2-7
CASSLARRVGQYF
TGTGCCAGCAGCTTAGCCAGGAGGGTCGGGCAGTACTTC
>-|TRBV5-1|TRBD1|TRBJ2-7
CASGTGGKGTYEQYF
TGCGCCAGCGGGACAGGGGGCAAAGGCACCTACGAGCAGTACTTC
>-|TRBV7-2|-|TRBJ2-7
CASSLSGGPLSYEQYF
TGTGCCAGCAGCCTCTCCGGTGGGCCTTTATCCTACGAGCAGTACTTC